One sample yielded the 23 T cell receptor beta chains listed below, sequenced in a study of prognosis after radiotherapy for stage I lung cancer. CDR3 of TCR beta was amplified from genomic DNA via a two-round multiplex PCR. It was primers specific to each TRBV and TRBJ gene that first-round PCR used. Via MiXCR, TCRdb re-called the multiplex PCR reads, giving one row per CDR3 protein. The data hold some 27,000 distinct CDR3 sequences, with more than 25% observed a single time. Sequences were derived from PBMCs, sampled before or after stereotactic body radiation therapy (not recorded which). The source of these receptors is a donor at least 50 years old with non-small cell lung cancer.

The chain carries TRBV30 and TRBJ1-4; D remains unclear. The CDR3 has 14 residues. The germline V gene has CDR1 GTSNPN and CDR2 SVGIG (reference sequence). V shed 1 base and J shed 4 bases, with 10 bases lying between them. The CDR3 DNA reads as TGTGCCTGGAGTGCTTGGCAGCTTAATGAAAAACTGTTTTTT. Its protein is CAWSAWQLNEKLFF.

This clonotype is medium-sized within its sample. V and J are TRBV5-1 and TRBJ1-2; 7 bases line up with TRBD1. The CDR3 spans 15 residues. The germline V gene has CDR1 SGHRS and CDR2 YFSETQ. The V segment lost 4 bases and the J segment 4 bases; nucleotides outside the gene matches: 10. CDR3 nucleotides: TGCGCCAGCAGCCCGGGACAGACTTCGATCTATGGCTACACCTTC. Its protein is CASSPGQTSIYGYTF. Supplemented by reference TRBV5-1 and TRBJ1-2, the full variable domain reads KAGVTQTPRYLIKTRGQQVTLSCSPISGHRSVSWYQQTPGQGLQFLFEYFSETQRNKGNFPGRFSGRQFSNSRSEMNVSTLELGDSALYLCASSPGQTSIYGYTFGSGTRLTVV.

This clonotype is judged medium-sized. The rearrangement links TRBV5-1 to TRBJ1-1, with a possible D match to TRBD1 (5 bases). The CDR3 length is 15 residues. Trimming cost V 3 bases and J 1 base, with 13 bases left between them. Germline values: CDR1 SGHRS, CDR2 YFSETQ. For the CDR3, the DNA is TGCGCCAGCAGCTCCCGGGGAGACAGGAACACTGAAGCTTTCTTT. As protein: CASSSRGDRNTEAFF.

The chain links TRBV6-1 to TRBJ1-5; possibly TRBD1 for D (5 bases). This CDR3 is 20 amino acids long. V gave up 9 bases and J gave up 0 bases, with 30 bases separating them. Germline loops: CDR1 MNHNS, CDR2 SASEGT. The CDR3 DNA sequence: TGTGCCAGAAGTCACCCACTCATCTCCCCGGGGCGGAATAGCAATCAGCCCCAGCATTTT. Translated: CARSHPLISPGRNSNQPQHF.

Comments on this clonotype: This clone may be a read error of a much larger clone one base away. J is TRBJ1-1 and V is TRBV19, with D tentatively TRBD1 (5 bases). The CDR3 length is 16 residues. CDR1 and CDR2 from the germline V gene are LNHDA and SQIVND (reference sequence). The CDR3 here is CASSLTRGFRGTEDFF. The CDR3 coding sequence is TGTGCCAGTAGTCTGACGAGGGGCTTCAGAGGAACTGAAGATTTCTTT.

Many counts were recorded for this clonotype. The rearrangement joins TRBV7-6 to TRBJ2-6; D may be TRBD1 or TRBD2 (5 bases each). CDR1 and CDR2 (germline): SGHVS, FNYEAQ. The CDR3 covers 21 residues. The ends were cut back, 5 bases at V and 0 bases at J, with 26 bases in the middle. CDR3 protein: CASSPTGTQQHLLSGANVLTF. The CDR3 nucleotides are TGTGCCAGCAGCCCTACCGGGACGCAGCAACACCTCCTCTCTGGGGCCAACGTCCTGACTTTC.

CDR3 bases: TGTGCCACCAGTGTAGACAGCGGCCCCCAAGAGACCCAGTACTTC. This encodes CATSVDSGPQETQYF. J is TRBJ2-5 and V is TRBV24-1; D may match TRBD1 or TRBD2 (5 bases each). The CDR3 is 15 amino acids. Germline CDR1 reads KGHDR; CDR2 reads SFDVKD. Trimming left V 5 bases short and J 1 base short, with 13 bases between.

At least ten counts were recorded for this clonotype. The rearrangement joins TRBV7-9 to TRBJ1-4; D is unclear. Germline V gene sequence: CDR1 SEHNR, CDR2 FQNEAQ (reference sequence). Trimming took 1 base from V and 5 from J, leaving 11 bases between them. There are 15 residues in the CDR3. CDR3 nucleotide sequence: TGTGCCAGCAGCTTAGTAATAGGGCAGAATGAAAAACTGTTTTTT. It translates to CASSLVIGQNEKLFF.

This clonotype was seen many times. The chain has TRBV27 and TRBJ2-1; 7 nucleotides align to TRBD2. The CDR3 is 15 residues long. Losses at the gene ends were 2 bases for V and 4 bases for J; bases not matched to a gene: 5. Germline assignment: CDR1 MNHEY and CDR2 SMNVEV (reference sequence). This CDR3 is CASSLAASGYNEQFF. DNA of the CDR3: TGTGCCAGCAGTTTAGCGGCTAGCGGTTACAATGAGCAGTTCTTC.

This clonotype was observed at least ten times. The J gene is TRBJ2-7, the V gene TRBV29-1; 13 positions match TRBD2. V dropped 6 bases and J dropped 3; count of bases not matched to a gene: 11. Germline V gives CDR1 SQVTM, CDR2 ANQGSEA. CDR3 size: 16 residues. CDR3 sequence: CSVQGGTSGANYEQYF. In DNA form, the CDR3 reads TGCAGCGTCCAAGGGGGGACTAGCGGGGCTAACTACGAGCAGTACTTC.

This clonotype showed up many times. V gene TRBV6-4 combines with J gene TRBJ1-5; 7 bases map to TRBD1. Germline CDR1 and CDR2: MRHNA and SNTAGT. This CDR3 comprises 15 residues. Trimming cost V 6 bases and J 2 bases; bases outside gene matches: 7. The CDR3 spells CASRLTGAGNQPQHF. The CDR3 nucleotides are TGTGCCAGCAGACTCACAGGGGCGGGCAATCAGCCCCAGCATTTT.

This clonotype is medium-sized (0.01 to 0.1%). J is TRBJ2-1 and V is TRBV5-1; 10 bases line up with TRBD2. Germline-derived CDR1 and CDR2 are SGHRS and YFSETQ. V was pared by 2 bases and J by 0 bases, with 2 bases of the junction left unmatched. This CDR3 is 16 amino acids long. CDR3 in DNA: TGCGCCAGCAGCTTTCTAGCGGGGGTCTCCTACAATGAGCAGTTCTTC. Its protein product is CASSFLAGVSYNEQFF.

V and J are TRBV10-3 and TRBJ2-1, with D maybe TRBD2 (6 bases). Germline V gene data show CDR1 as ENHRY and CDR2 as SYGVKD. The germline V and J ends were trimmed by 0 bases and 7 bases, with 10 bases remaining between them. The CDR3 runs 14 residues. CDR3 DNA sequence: TGTGCCATCAGTGAGTCGACTAGTCCAAATGAGCAGTTCTTC. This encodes CAISESTSPNEQFF.

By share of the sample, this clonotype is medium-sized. Here the CDR3 DNA reads TGTGCCAGCAGTTCCCACTATAATTCACCCCTCCACTTT. The encoded protein is CASSSHYNSPLHF. The rearrangement uses TRBV6-5 and TRBJ1-6, with D hard to call. V was clipped by 4 bases and J by 3 bases, with 4 bases between them. CDR3 size: 13 residues. Germline CDR1 MNHEY, CDR2 SVGAGI.

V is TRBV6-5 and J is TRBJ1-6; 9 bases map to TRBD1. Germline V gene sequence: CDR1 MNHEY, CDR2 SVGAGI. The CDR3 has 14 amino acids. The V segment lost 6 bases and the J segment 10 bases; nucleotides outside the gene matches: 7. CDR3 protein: CASSPGQGFSPLHF. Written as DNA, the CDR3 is TGTGCCAGCAGCCCGGGACAGGGCTTCTCACCCCTCCACTTT.

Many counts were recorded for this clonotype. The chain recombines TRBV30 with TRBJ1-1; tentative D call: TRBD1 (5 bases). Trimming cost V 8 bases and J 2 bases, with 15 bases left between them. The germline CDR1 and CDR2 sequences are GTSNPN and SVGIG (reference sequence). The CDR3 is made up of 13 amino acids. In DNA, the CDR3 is TGTGCCGGACAAAAGGCAGACAACACTGAAGCTTTCTTT. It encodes CAGQKADNTEAFF. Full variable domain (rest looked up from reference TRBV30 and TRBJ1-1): SQTIHQWPATLVQPVGSPLSLECTVEGTSNPNLYWYRQAAGRGLQLLFYSVGIGQISSEVPQNLSASRPQDRQFILSSKKLLLSDSGFYLCAGQKADNTEAFFGQGTRLTVV.

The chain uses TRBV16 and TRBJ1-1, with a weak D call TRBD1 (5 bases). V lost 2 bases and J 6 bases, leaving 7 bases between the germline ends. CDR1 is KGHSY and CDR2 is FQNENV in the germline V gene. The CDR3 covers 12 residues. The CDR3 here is CASSQSRAEAFF. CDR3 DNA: TGTGCCAGCAGCCAAAGCAGGGCTGAAGCTTTCTTT.

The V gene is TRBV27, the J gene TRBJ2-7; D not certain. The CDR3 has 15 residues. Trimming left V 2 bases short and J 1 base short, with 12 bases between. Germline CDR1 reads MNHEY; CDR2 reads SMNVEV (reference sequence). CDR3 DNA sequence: TGTGCCAGCAGTTTAGCGTCTTGCTGTTCCTACGAGCAGTACTTC. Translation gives CASSLASCCSYEQYF.

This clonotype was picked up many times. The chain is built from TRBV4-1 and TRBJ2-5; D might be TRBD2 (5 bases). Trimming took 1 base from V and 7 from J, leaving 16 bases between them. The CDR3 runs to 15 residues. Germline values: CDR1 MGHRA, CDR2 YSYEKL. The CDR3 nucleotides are TGCGCCAGCAGCCAAGTTCGGTCCAGAGGAGGGACCCAGTACTTC. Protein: CASSQVRSRGGTQYF.

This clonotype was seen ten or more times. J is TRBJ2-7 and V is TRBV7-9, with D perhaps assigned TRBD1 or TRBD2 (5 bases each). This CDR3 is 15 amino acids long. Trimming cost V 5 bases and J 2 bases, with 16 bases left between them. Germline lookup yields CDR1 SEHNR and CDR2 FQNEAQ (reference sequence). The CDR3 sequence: CASSRTQRGTYEQYF. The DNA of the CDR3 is TGTGCCAGCAGCCGAACACAGAGGGGAACCTACGAGCAGTACTTC.

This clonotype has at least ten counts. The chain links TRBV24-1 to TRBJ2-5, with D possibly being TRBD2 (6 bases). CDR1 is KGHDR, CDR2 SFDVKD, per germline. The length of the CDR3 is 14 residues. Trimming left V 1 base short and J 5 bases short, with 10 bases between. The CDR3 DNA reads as TGTGCCACCAGTGATTTCGGGGGATCGGAGACCCAGTACTTC. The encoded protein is CATSDFGGSETQYF.

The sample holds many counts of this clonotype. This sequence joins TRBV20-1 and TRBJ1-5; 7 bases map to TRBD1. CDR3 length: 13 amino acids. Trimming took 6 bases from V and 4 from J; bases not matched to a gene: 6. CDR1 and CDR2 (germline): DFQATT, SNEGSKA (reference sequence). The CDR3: CSAATGRNQPQHF. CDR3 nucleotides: TGCAGTGCGGCGACAGGGCGAAATCAGCCCCAGCATTTT.

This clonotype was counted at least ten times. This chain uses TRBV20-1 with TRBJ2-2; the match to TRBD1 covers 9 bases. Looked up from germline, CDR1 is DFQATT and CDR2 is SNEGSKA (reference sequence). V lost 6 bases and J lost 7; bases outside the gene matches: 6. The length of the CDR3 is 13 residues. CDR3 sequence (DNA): TGCAGTGCCAGCCGGGGACAGGGCGGGGAGCTGTTTTTT. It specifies CSASRGQGGELFF.